These T cell receptor beta chains were read from a single sample in a study of technical replicates of blood from a few donors. Assay: immunoSEQ multiplex PCR; the TCRdb copy retains only in-frame clones and omits some. The table includes tens of thousands of clones, roughly 90% detected once. Sequenced sample: T cells isolated from PBMCs. These receptors originate from a human donor in good health. Both conserved end residues are part of each CDR3. Fields, in order: CDR3 DNA, CDR3 protein, D gene, clone size, J gene, CDR3 length, V gene. D genes are given only for firm matches. Size values are once, few and many counts, or a class for expanded clones, and some rows have none.

cdr3_nt: TGTGCCAGCAGCTTAGAGCTAGCTTCCTACGAGCAGTACTTC
cdr3_aa: CASSLELASYEQYF
d_call: -
clone_size: once
j_call: TRBJ2-7
cdr3_length: 14
v_call: TRBV11-3

cdr3_nt: TGTGCCAGCAGCTTAGACCCCCCGGCCTACGAGCAGTACTTC
cdr3_aa: CASSLDPPAYEQYF
d_call: -
clone_size: -
j_call: TRBJ2-7
cdr3_length: 14
v_call: TRBV7-9

cdr3_nt: TGTGCCAGTACGGGGGTTTTCACAGATACGCAGTATTTT
cdr3_aa: CASTGVFTDTQYF
d_call: -
clone_size: once
j_call: TRBJ2-3
cdr3_length: 13
v_call: TRBV19

cdr3_nt: TGCAGCGCCTGTTCAGGGGGGAACACTGAAGCTTTCTTT
cdr3_aa: CSACSGGNTEAFF
d_call: TRBD1
clone_size: few
j_call: TRBJ1-1
cdr3_length: 13
v_call: TRBV29-1

cdr3_nt: TGTGCCTGGAACGGGGGATCGGGGAGGGAGACCCAGTACTTC
cdr3_aa: CAWNGGSGRETQYF
d_call: -
clone_size: -
j_call: TRBJ2-5
cdr3_length: 14
v_call: TRBV30

cdr3_nt: TGTGCCAGCAGCACAGGGAGTATCTACGAGCAGTACTTC
cdr3_aa: CASSTGSIYEQYF
d_call: -
clone_size: -
j_call: TRBJ2-7
cdr3_length: 13
v_call: TRBV6-6

cdr3_nt: TGTGCCAGCAGCTTGCCCACTAGCGGGAGGGCCTCAGATACGCAGTATTTT
cdr3_aa: CASSLPTSGRASDTQYF
d_call: TRBD2
clone_size: -
j_call: TRBJ2-3
cdr3_length: 17
v_call: TRBV5-6

cdr3_nt: TGTGCCAGCAGCTCCGCCTACGGGTTTTCTGGGGCCAACGTCCTGACTTTC
cdr3_aa: CASSSAYGFSGANVLTF
d_call: -
clone_size: -
j_call: TRBJ2-6
cdr3_length: 17
v_call: TRBV7-2

cdr3_nt: TGCGCCAGCAGCCAAGTGCGGCCGGGAGGGATAGATGAGCAGTTCTTC
cdr3_aa: CASSQVRPGGIDEQFF
d_call: TRBD2
clone_size: -
j_call: TRBJ2-1
cdr3_length: 16
v_call: TRBV4-3

cdr3_nt: TGTGCTAGCAGCCCATCGATTAGCGGGAGGCTTCGCAATGAGCAGTTCTTC
cdr3_aa: CASSPSISGRLRNEQFF
d_call: TRBD2
clone_size: -
j_call: TRBJ2-1
cdr3_length: 17
v_call: TRBV7-7

cdr3_nt: TGTGCCAGCAGTATAACAGATGCAACTAATGAAAAACTGTTTTTT
cdr3_aa: CASSITDATNEKLFF
d_call: -
clone_size: -
j_call: TRBJ1-4
cdr3_length: 15
v_call: TRBV27

cdr3_nt: TGTGCCAGCAGCCCGCTAGCGGGAGGGCCGGGTGAGCAGTTCTTC
cdr3_aa: CASSPLAGGPGEQFF
d_call: TRBD2
clone_size: -
j_call: TRBJ2-1
cdr3_length: 15
v_call: TRBV7-7

cdr3_nt: TGTGCCAGCAGCTTAGGGGCCAGAACGGATACGCAGTATTTT
cdr3_aa: CASSLGARTDTQYF
d_call: -
clone_size: -
j_call: TRBJ2-3
cdr3_length: 14
v_call: TRBV7-3

cdr3_nt: TGTGCCAGTAGTCTCTTCCTCGGGACTAGCGGGAGAACAGCCTACGAGCAGTACTTC
cdr3_aa: CASSLFLGTSGRTAYEQYF
d_call: TRBD2
clone_size: -
j_call: TRBJ2-7
cdr3_length: 19
v_call: TRBV19

cdr3_nt: TGTGCCAGTAATCGGGGCACAGATACGCAGTATTTT
cdr3_aa: CASNRGTDTQYF
d_call: -
clone_size: -
j_call: TRBJ2-3
cdr3_length: 12
v_call: TRBV19

cdr3_nt: TGTGCCAGCAGAAGTAGCGGGATGGGGGAGCAGTACTTC
cdr3_aa: CASRSSGMGEQYF
d_call: TRBD2
clone_size: -
j_call: TRBJ2-7
cdr3_length: 13
v_call: TRBV6-5

cdr3_nt: TGCGCCAGCAGTAGCCCGGGAGTAGGCTACGAGCAGTACTTC
cdr3_aa: CASSSPGVGYEQYF
d_call: -
clone_size: -
j_call: TRBJ2-7
cdr3_length: 14
v_call: TRBV10-1

cdr3_nt: TGTGCCAGTACTTTCCAGGGGTACAATGAGCAGTTCTTC
cdr3_aa: CASTFQGYNEQFF
d_call: -
clone_size: -
j_call: TRBJ2-1
cdr3_length: 13
v_call: TRBV19

cdr3_nt: TGTGCCAGCAGTTTCTGGACTAGCGGGAAGAGCTCCTACAATGAGCAGTTCTTC
cdr3_aa: CASSFWTSGKSSYNEQFF
d_call: TRBD2
clone_size: -
j_call: TRBJ2-1
cdr3_length: 18
v_call: TRBV28

cdr3_nt: TGTGCCAGCAGCTCCGGGACACCCTCTCGGGAGACCCAGTACTTC
cdr3_aa: CASSSGTPSRETQYF
d_call: -
clone_size: -
j_call: TRBJ2-5
cdr3_length: 15
v_call: TRBV9

cdr3_nt: TGCGCCAGCAGCAGGAGGTACGATGAGCAGTTCTTC
cdr3_aa: CASSRRYDEQFF
d_call: -
clone_size: -
j_call: TRBJ2-1
cdr3_length: 12
v_call: TRBV4-3